The next 17 T cell receptor beta chains were all read from a single sample in a study of CD8+ T cells in alopecia areata. cDNA reverse transcribed from extracted RNA served as the sequencing template. The repertoire was sequenced with immunoSEQ multiplex PCR; TCRdb's copy has only in-frame clones and lacks some. The data hold 61,000 or so clones, with about 96% observed a single time. This specimen was CD8+ T cells sorted from blood, taken at week 0. Every receptor here comes from a human donor with alopecia areata.

V and J are TRBV11-2 and TRBJ1-5; no clear D gene. The CDR3 runs to 13 residues. CDR1 is SGHAT, CDR2 FQNNGV, per germline. The V end lost 5 bases, the J end lost 3 bases, and 8 bases lay between the germline ends. The CDR3 reads CASSPGNNQPQHF. The CDR3 bases are TGTGCCAGCAGCCCCGGGAACAATCAGCCCCAGCATTTT.

The genes are TRBV29-1 and TRBJ2-5; D perhaps matches TRBD1 (7 bases). The ends were cut back, 2 bases at V and 12 bases at J, with 16 bases in the middle. Per the germline V gene, CDR1 is SQVTM and CDR2 is ANQGSEA. This CDR3 spans 12 amino acids. The CDR3 coding sequence is TGCAGCGTTGAAATCAGGGGGGCCAGAGAGTACTTC. Protein product: CSVEIRGAREYF.

This chain connects TRBV5-4 to TRBJ2-1; TRBD2 agrees at 12 bases. The CDR3 has 18 residues. Germline V lookup: CDR1 SGHNT, CDR2 YYREEE (reference sequence). V shed 1 base and J 3 bases; nucleotides not matched to a gene: 8. Here the CDR3 DNA reads TGTGCCAGCAGCTTGCGGCCTAGCGGGGGGGCGGTCTACAATGAGCAGTTCTTC. It specifies CASSLRPSGGAVYNEQFF.

As DNA, the CDR3 is TGTGCCAGCAGTTCGGATGGGGGCGCCTACAATGAGCAGTTCTTC. Amino acids: CASSSDGGAYNEQFF. The chain employs TRBV27 and TRBJ2-1; weak D call: TRBD1 (6 bases). Looked up from germline, CDR1 is MNHEY and CDR2 is SMNVEV (reference sequence). The CDR3 contains 15 residues. Trimming cost V 4 bases and J 2 bases, with 12 bases left between them.

The V and J genes are TRBV4-2 and TRBJ2-5; TRBD2 matches at 11 bases. The CDR3 is 18 amino acids. V shed 2 bases, J shed 0 bases, and the junction held 8 bases outside the gene matches. Germline V gene lookup returns CDR1 LGHNA and CDR2 YNFKEQ. The CDR3, as DNA: TGTGCCAGCAGCCAACACGCGCTAGCGGGGGGCTACCAAGAGACCCAGTACTTC. As protein: CASSQHALAGGYQETQYF.

The rearrangement uses TRBV7-3 and TRBJ2-1; D may be TRBD2 (5 bases). This CDR3 contains 15 residues. CDR1 is SGHTA and CDR2 is FQGTGA in the germline V gene. The germline V and J ends were trimmed by 1 base and 3 bases, with 10 bases remaining between them. The CDR3 sequence: CASSLSASYYNEQFF. Written as DNA, the CDR3 is TGTGCCAGCAGCTTAAGTGCTAGCTACTACAATGAGCAGTTCTTC.

The chain carries TRBV7-6 and TRBJ2-5; TRBD1 aligns across 9 bases. V lost 5 bases, J lost 5 bases, and 6 bases stayed unmatched. The CDR3 sequence is 14 residues long. The germline gives CDR1 SGHVS, CDR2 FNYEAQ. The CDR3 here is CASSTGQGQETQYF. CDR3 DNA: TGTGCCAGCAGCACCGGACAGGGGCAGGAGACCCAGTACTTC.

The chain recombines TRBV30 with TRBJ2-7; no reliable D call. The CDR3 runs 15 residues. V was shortened by 3 bases and J by 2 bases, with 17 bases between the two germline ends. The germline CDR1 and CDR2 sequences are GTSNPN and SVGIG (reference sequence). The CDR3 loop reads CAWSPTDTRTYEQYF. The CDR3 DNA reads TGTGCCTGGAGCCCCACTGACACCCGCACCTACGAGCAGTACTTC.

The chain employs TRBV11-1 and TRBJ2-7; 7 bases align to TRBD1. This CDR3 contains 14 residues. Germline CDR1 is SGHAT and CDR2 is FQDESV (reference sequence). After removal of 5 bases from V and 2 bases from J, the junction contained 6 bases not matched to a gene. This chain's CDR3 is CASSLTGRTYEQYF. The DNA for the CDR3 is TGTGCCAGCAGCCTGACAGGGCGCACCTACGAGCAGTACTTC.

The J gene is TRBJ2-6, the V gene TRBV11-2, with D possibly TRBD1 on 5 matching bases. With 1 base removed from V and 0 bases from J, the gap between germline ends came to 13 bases. The CDR3 extends over 18 amino acids. Germline V gives CDR1 SGHAT, CDR2 FQNNGV. This CDR3 is CASSLGGREFSGANVLTF. The CDR3 DNA is TGTGCCAGCAGCTTAGGGGGCAGGGAATTCTCTGGGGCCAACGTCCTGACTTTC.

This clone appeared once. The gene calls are TRBV27 and TRBJ2-1, with D maybe TRBD1 (5 bases). The length of the CDR3 is 16 residues. Germline CDR1 MNHEY, CDR2 SMNVEV (reference sequence). V lost 5 bases and J 4 bases, leaving 18 bases between the germline ends. The CDR3 loop is CASSATPQGTYNEQFF. The DNA of the CDR3 is TGTGCCAGCAGTGCGACCCCCCAGGGAACTTACAATGAGCAGTTCTTC.

This clone was detected only once. Other DNA variants within this sample encode the same CDR3. V usage is TRBV7-9 and J usage is TRBJ2-7; 12 bases align to TRBD1. Germline lookup yields CDR1 SEHNR and CDR2 FQNEAQ (reference sequence). This CDR3 contains 15 residues. J was trimmed by 7 bases and V by 1 base; bases with no gene match: 5. The CDR3: CASSLVGQGAEEQYF. DNA of the CDR3: TGTGCCAGCAGCTTAGTGGGACAGGGGGCTGAAGAGCAGTACTTC. Full variable domain (rest looked up from reference TRBV7-9 and TRBJ2-7): DTGVSQNPRHKITKRGQNVTFRCDPISEHNRLYWYRQTLGQGPEFLTYFQNEAQLEKSRLLSDRFSAERPKGSFSTLEIQRTEQGDSAMYLCASSLVGQGAEEQYFGPGTRLTVT.

The chain joins TRBV2 to TRBJ2-3, with TRBD1 matching over 8 bases. Germline trimming cut 5 bases from V and 2 bases from J; bases unmatched to any gene: 3. Germline V gives CDR1 SNHLY, CDR2 FYNNEI. CDR3 length equals 14 residues. The CDR3 bases are TGTGCCAGCAGTCGACAGGGGAACACAGATACGCAGTATTTT. It codes for CASSRQGNTDTQYF.

The CDR3, as DNA: TGTGCCAGCAGTTACCGGACTAGCGGGTTTTACAATGAGCAGTTCTTC. As protein: CASSYRTSGFYNEQFF. The chain has TRBV6-5 and TRBJ2-1; 11 bases align to TRBD2. The CDR3 sequence is 16 residues long. Germline V gene sequence: CDR1 MNHEY, CDR2 SVGAGI. V lost 2 bases and J lost 4; bases outside the gene matches: 4.

The J gene is TRBJ2-2, the V gene TRBV7-9; no definite D call. V lost 10 bases, J lost 2 bases, and 5 bases lay in between. CDR3 length: 11 residues. CDR1 is SEHNR and CDR2 is FQNEAQ in the germline V gene (reference sequence). CDR3 region: CATQNTGELFF. CDR3 DNA: TGTGCCACCCAAAACACCGGGGAGCTGTTTTTT.

The J gene is TRBJ2-3, the V gene TRBV10-2; D is ambiguous. This CDR3 contains 15 residues. Germline CDR1 and CDR2: WSHSY and SAAADI. V was shortened by 2 bases and J by 6 bases, with 15 bases between the two germline ends. The CDR3: CASSEKGPDRDTQYF. As DNA, the CDR3 is TGCGCCAGCAGTGAGAAAGGGCCGGATAGGGATACGCAGTATTTT.

The genes are TRBV10-3 and TRBJ1-2, with 9 nucleotides matching TRBD1. CDR3 size: 16 residues. CDR1 and CDR2 from the germline V gene are ENHRY and SYGVKD. Trimming removed 7 bases from V and 4 bases from J; junction bases left unmatched: 13. In DNA, the CDR3 is TGTGCCATCAATGACCCGGACAGGGGTCGTACCTATGGCTACACCTTC. It specifies CAINDPDRGRTYGYTF.